A single sample is the source of the 6 T cell receptor beta chains below, sequenced in a study of shared clonotypes between healthy human individuals. The table came from immunoSEQ multiplex PCR; TCRdb's copy has only in-frame clones and leaves some out. The sample lists around 2,000,000 clones, roughly 94% seen once, with more than 0.1% in the top ten. The specimen was naive CD4+ T cells sorted from blood. Subset denoted: CD45RA+ positively selected. The receptors shown here come from a man aged 18 to 29 in good health.

This clone was observed a few times. The chain is built from TRBV7-3 and TRBJ2-3, with a tentative D call TRBD1 (5 bases). The CDR3 covers 13 residues. Germline V gene data show CDR1 as SGHTA and CDR2 as FQGTGA. The V end was cut by 4 bases, the J end by 4 bases, with 9 bases between. The CDR3 DNA is TGTGCCAGCAGCTCAAGGGGCCCAGATACGCAGTATTTT. It specifies CASSSRGPDTQYF. Complete variable domain (other parts from reference TRBV7-3 and TRBJ2-3): GAGVSQTPSNKVTEKGKYVELRCDPISGHTALYWYRQSLGQGPEFLIYFQGTGAADDSGLPNDRFFAVRPEGSVSTLKIQRTERGDSAVYLCASSSRGPDTQYFGPGTRLTVL.

The rearrangement joins TRBV19 to TRBJ2-3; 9 bases align to TRBD1. The CDR3 sequence is 15 residues long. V shed 5 bases and J 1 base; nucleotides not matched to a gene: 4. Looked up from germline, CDR1 is LNHDA and CDR2 is SQIVND (reference sequence). The CDR3 is CASSPRQGGTDTQYF. The CDR3 DNA reads as TGTGCCAGTAGTCCCCGACAGGGGGGCACAGATACGCAGTATTTT.

This chain links TRBV29-1 with TRBJ2-5, with D unclear. There are 10 residues in the CDR3. Germline CDR1 is SQVTM and CDR2 is ANQGSEA. This CDR3 is CSFLMETQYF. Here the CDR3 DNA reads TGCAGTTTTTTGATGGAGACCCAGTACTTC.

The V and J genes are TRBV4-1 and TRBJ1-2, with D possibly TRBD1 on 6 matching bases. Germline V CDR1 and CDR2: MGHRA, YSYEKL. The V gene lost 2 bases and the J gene lost 6 bases, with 13 bases spanning the gap. The CDR3 is 14 residues long. The CDR3 DNA is TGCGCCAGCAGCCAACCGGGGGGCTTGGATGGCTACACCTTC. It encodes CASSQPGGLDGYTF.

The rearrangement links TRBV4-1 to TRBJ2-5; 13 positions match TRBD2. V dropped 3 bases and J dropped 4; count of bases not matched to a gene: 2. Germline V gives CDR1 MGHRA, CDR2 YSYEKL. The CDR3 is made up of 15 amino acids. The CDR3: CASSHGTSGAETQYF. The CDR3 nucleotides are TGCGCCAGCAGCCACGGGACTAGCGGGGCAGAGACCCAGTACTTC.

V and J are TRBV28 and TRBJ1-5; 10 nucleotides align to TRBD1. Germline V gene lookup returns CDR1 MDHEN and CDR2 SYDVKM. This CDR3 has 16 amino acids. Germline trimming cut 8 bases from V and 2 bases from J; bases unmatched to any gene: 9. CDR3 bases: TGTGCCAGCGGCCGGGACAGGGGAGCGGGCAATCAGCCCCAGCATTTT. This translates into CASGRDRGAGNQPQHF.